The clone carrying this TCR beta chain was counted a few times. Antigen unknown. This record comes from a study of CD8 T cells in ankylosing spondylitis. Study-wide results and limits: The study identified a TCR beta motif of about eight highly homologous variants that appeared characteristic of ankylosing spondylitis blood.

CDR3 size: 15 residues. Germline CDR1 SGHVS, CDR2 FQNEAQ. V was pared by 5 bases and J by 2 bases, with 8 bases of the junction left unmatched. TCRdb itself ran the 5' RACE reads through MiXCR, one entry per CDR3 protein. The sample holds approximately 200,000 distinct CDR3 sequences, 10% to 15% seen once. The TCR sequence derives from a male donor with ankylosing spondylitis or in good health (not recorded which). This chain joins TRBV7-8 and TRBJ2-7; 8 bases map to TRBD2. Specimen: blood, either unsorted or a sorted T cell fraction (not recorded which). CDR3 nucleotide sequence: TGTGCCAGCAGCACGGGGGCTAGCGGGCCCTACGAGCAGTACTTC. It encodes CASSTGASGPYEQYF.